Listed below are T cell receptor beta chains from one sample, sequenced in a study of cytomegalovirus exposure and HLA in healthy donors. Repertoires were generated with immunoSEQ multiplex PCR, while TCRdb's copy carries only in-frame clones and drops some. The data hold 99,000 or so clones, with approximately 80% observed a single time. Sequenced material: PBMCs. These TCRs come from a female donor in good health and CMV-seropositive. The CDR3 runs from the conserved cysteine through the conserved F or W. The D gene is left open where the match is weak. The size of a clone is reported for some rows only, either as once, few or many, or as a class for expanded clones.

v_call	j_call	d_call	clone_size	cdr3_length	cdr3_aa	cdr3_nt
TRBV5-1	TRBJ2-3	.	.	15	CASSQGFVGTDTQYF	TGCGCCAGCTCCCAGGGATTTGTTGGCACAGATACGCAGTATTTT
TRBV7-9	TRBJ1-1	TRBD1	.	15	CASSLQQTGGTEAFF	TGTGCCAGCAGCCTCCAACAAACAGGGGGCACTGAAGCTTTCTTT
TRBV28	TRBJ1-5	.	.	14	CASSLIREAQPQHF	TGTGCCAGCAGTTTAATCAGGGAAGCTCAGCCCCAGCATTTT
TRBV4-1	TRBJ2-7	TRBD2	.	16	CASSQVAGLLLYEQYF	TGCGCCAGCAGCCAAGTAGCGGGGCTCCTCTTATACGAGCAGTACTTC
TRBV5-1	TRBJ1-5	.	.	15	CASSLGTGTYQPQHF	TGCGCCAGCAGCTTGGGAACAGGAACATATCAGCCCCAGCATTTT
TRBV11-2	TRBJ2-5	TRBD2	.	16	CASSFNSGGHQETQYF	TGTGCCAGCAGCTTTAATAGCGGGGGGCATCAAGAGACCCAGTACTTC
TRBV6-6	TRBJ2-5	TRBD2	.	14	CASSYATSGETQYF	TGTGCCAGCAGTTACGCTACTAGCGGCGAGACCCAGTACTTC
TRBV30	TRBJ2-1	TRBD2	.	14	CAWSVSLTSGEQFF	TGTGCCTGGAGTGTATCATTGACTAGCGGAGAGCAGTTCTTC
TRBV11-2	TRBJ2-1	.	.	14	CASSFYRQNDEQFF	TGTGCCAGCAGCTTCTATAGACAGAACGATGAGCAGTTCTTC
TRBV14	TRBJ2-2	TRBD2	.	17	CASSRLRGGRDTGELFF	TGTGCCAGCAGCCGCCTTCGCGGGGGGCGGGACACCGGGGAGCTGTTTTTT
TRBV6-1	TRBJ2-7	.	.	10	CASQYYEQYF	TGTGCCAGCCAATACTACGAGCAGTACTTC
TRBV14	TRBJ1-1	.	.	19	CASSQDPTTGTRRNTEAFF	TGTGCCAGCAGCCAAGATCCGACCACAGGGACCCGGAGGAACACTGAAGCTTTCTTT
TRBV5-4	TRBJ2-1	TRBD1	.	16	CASSLPGTGAYNEQFF	TGTGCCAGCAGCTTGCCCGGGACAGGGGCATACAATGAGCAGTTCTTC
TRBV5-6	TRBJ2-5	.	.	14	CASSFLQGGETQYF	TGTGCCAGCAGCTTTTTACAGGGCGGAGAGACCCAGTACTTC
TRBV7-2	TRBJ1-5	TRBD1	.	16	CASSLPGQTFNQPQHF	TGTGCCAGCAGCTTACCGGGACAGACCTTTAATCAGCCCCAGCATTTT
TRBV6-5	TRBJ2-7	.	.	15	CASSQTFGRDYEQYF	TGTGCCAGCAGTCAGACCTTCGGCAGGGACTACGAGCAGTACTTC
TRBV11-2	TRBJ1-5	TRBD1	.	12	CASSLTGGPQHF	TGTGCCAGCAGCTTGACAGGGGGTCCTCAGCATTTT
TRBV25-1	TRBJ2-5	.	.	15	CASSEPRGREETQYF	TGTGCCAGCAGTGAACCCAGGGGTAGGGAAGAGACCCAGTACTTC
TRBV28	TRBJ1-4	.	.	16	CASSLPGVKTNEKLFF	TGTGCCAGCAGTTTACCAGGGGTTAAGACTAATGAAAAACTGTTTTTT
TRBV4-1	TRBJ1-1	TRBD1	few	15	CASSQGGTGNTEAFF	TGCGCCAGCAGCCAAGGGGGGACAGGGAACACTGAAGCTTTCTTT
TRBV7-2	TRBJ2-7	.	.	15	CASSLEPGRTYEQYF	TGTGCCAGCAGCTTAGAGCCAGGGAGGACCTACGAGCAGTACTTC
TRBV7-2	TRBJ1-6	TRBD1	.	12	CASSRDSSPLHF	TGTGCCAGCAGCCGGGACAGTTCACCCCTCCACTTT
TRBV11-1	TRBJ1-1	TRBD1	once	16	CASSLGVRGADTEAFF	TGTGCCAGCAGCTTAGGAGTCAGGGGGGCGGACACTGAAGCTTTCTTT
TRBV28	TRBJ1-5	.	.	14	CASSFEQGNQPQHF	TGTGCCAGCAGTTTTGAACAGGGTAATCAGCCCCAGCATTTT
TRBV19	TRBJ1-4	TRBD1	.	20	CASSMTRGQGFGRLNEKLFF	TGTGCCAGTAGTATGACTCGGGGACAGGGGTTTGGACGCCTTAATGAAAAACTGTTTTTT
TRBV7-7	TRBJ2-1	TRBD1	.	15	CASSAAGSGGNEQFF	TGTGCTAGCAGCGCAGCAGGATCAGGGGGCAATGAGCAGTTCTTC
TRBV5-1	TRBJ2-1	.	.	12	CASSPLGDEQFF	TGCGCCAGCAGCCCTCTAGGGGATGAGCAGTTCTTC
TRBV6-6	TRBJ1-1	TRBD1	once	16	CASTNGQEVRHTEAFF	TGTGCCAGCACTAACGGACAGGAAGTTAGGCACACTGAAGCTTTCTTT
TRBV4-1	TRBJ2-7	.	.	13	CASSLFLLDEQYF	TGCGCCAGCAGCCTCTTTCTCCTCGACGAGCAGTACTTC
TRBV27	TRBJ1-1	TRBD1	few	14	CATQKTGVNTEAFF	TGTGCCACACAGAAGACAGGGGTGAACACTGAAGCTTTCTTT
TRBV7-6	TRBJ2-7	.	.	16	CASSLSGTVPHYEQYF	TGTGCCAGCAGCTTATCGGGAACAGTTCCCCACTACGAGCAGTACTTC
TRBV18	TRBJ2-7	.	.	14	CASSSGTGSYEQYF	TGTGCCAGCTCCTCGGGTACAGGGAGCTACGAGCAGTACTTC
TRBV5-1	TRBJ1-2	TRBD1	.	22	CASSLDLNQLRDRVWKWNGYTF	TGCGCCAGCAGCTTGGACCTAAACCAACTCCGGGACAGGGTTTGGAAATGGAATGGCTACACCTTC
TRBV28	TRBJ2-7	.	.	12	CASIKQGSKQYF	TGTGCCAGCATCAAGCAGGGTTCTAAGCAGTACTTC
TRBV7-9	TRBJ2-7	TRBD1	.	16	CASSSYDPRTGGEQYF	TGTGCCAGCAGCTCCTATGACCCCAGGACAGGAGGCGAGCAGTACTTC
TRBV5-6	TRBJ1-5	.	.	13	CASSFSGNQPQHF	TGTGCCAGCAGCTTTTCGGGCAATCAGCCCCAGCATTTT
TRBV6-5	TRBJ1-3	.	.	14	CASRTGNTGNTIYF	TGTGCCAGCCGAACAGGGAATACTGGAAACACCATATATTTT
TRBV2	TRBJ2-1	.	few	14	CASSEQGSYNEQFF	TGTGCCAGCAGTGAACAGGGAAGCTACAATGAGCAGTTCTTC
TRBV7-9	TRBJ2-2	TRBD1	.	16	CASRPKGQGGTGELFF	TGTGCCAGCAGGCCTAAGGGACAGGGGGGAACCGGGGAGCTGTTTTTT
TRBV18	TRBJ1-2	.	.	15	CASSPGTEGLGGYTF	TGTGCCAGCTCACCGGGGACGGAAGGACTAGGGGGCTACACCTTC
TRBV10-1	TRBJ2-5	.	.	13	CASSSGFQETQYF	TGCGCCAGCAGTTCGGGGTTCCAAGAGACCCAGTACTTC
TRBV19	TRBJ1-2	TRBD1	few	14	CASSPGTGYYGYTF	TGTGCCAGTAGTCCCGGGACAGGGTACTATGGCTACACCTTC
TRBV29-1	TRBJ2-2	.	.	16	CSLEVGGTLDTGELFF	TGCAGCCTTGAAGTGGGGGGAACCCTCGACACCGGGGAGCTGTTTTTT
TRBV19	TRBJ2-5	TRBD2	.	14	CASRKLGGGETQYF	TGTGCCTCTCGGAAGCTAGGCGGGGGAGAGACCCAGTACTTC
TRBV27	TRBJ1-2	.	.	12	CASSGGDYGYTF	TGTGCCAGCAGCGGCGGGGACTATGGCTACACCTTC
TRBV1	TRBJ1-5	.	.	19	CTSSHPEDRAGYSNQPQHF	TGCACCAGCAGCCATCCGGAAGACAGGGCGGGTTATAGCAATCAGCCCCAGCATTTT
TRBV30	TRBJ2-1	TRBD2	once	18	CAWSQVPGLAAYYNEQFF	TGTGCCTGGAGCCAAGTCCCGGGACTAGCGGCGTACTACAATGAGCAGTTCTTC
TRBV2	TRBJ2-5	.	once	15	CASRDWDTEVETQYF	TGTGCCAGCAGGGACTGGGACACCGAGGTCGAGACCCAGTACTTC
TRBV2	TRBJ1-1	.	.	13	CASSGQANTEAFF	TGTGCCAGCAGTGGACAGGCAAACACTGAAGCTTTCTTT
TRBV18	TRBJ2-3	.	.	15	CASSLRQISTDTQYF	TGTGCCAGCTCACTAAGACAGATCTCCACAGATACGCAGTATTTT